The next 18 T cell receptor beta chains were all read from a single sample in a study of beta chain features in type 1 diabetes. Expressed TCRB transcripts were sequenced because the isolated RNA had all been reverse transcribed beforehand. TCRdb keeps only in-frame clones here, not all; method: immunoSEQ multiplex PCR. In the table there are 130,000 to 150,000 clones, 6.9% of which are singletons. The specimen sequenced was central memory CD4+ T cells from blood. These receptors all stem from a woman in her twenties or thirties in good health.

This chain joins TRBV21-1 and TRBJ2-2; TRBD1, the table's D call, lacks a check against the DNA. TRBV21-1 represents a pseudogene. This CDR3 spans 16 amino acids. Written as DNA, the CDR3 is TGTGCCAGCAGCGAGGGACAGGGCAAACGCACCGGGGAGCTGTTTTTT. Its protein is CASSEGQGKRTGELFF.

This clone was seen repeatedly, ten times or more. The rearrangement uses TRBV28 and TRBJ2-6; 8 bases fit TRBD1. Germline CDR1 and CDR2: MDHEN and SYDVKM. The CDR3 length is 16 residues. V gave up 6 bases and J gave up 0 bases; unmatched junction bases: 4. CDR3 sequence (DNA): TGTGCCAGCAGAAGACAGGGGAGCTCTGGGGCCAACGTCCTGACTTTC. This encodes CASRRQGSSGANVLTF.

The chain carries TRBV18 and TRBJ2-1; 7 positions match TRBD1. CDR3 size: 16 residues. CDR1 KGHSH and CDR2 LQKENI come from the germline V gene. V gave up 0 bases and J gave up 0 bases; unmatched junction bases: 2. CDR3 in amino acids: CASSPPGQSSYNEQFF. Written as DNA, the CDR3 is TGTGCCAGCTCACCACCGGGACAGAGCTCCTACAATGAGCAGTTCTTC.

The V gene is TRBV7-2, the J gene TRBJ1-4, with D perhaps matching TRBD1 (5 bases). This CDR3 is built from 15 residues. The V gene lost 5 bases and the J gene lost 4 bases, with 14 bases spanning the gap. Per the germline V gene, CDR1 is SGHTA and CDR2 is FQGNSA. CDR3 sequence: CASSPQGGDNEKLFF. Written as DNA, the CDR3 is TGTGCCAGCAGCCCCCAGGGTGGAGATAATGAAAAACTGTTTTTT.

This clone was recorded many times. This sequence joins TRBV29-1 and TRBJ2-3, with 7 bases matching TRBD2. Trimming cost V 5 bases and J 8 bases; bases outside gene matches: 4. This CDR3 region has 11 residues. Germline V gene sequence: CDR1 SQVTM, CDR2 ANQGSEA. CDR3 nucleotides: TGCAGCGTTCGACGGGAGGTTACGCAGTATTTT. This gives the protein CSVRREVTQYF.

About this clone itself: The same CDR3 also results from other DNA sequences found in this sample. This sequence joins TRBV6-1 and TRBJ1-5; 10 bases are a match to TRBD1. Trimming at V came to 7 bases and at J to 4 bases, leaving 4 bases not matched to a gene. Germline CDR1 reads MNHNS; CDR2 reads SASEGT. CDR3 size: 14 residues. CDR3 DNA: TGTGCCAGCATACGGACAGGGGGTAATCAGCCCCAGCATTTT. Translated: CASIRTGGNQPQHF.

This clone showed up just a few times. The V call is TRBV4-3, the J call TRBJ2-1, with a tentative D call TRBD2 (5 bases). This CDR3 spans 20 amino acids. V dropped 0 bases and J dropped 5 bases, with 26 bases sitting between them. CDR1 is LGHNA, CDR2 YSLEER, per germline. CDR3 in amino acids: CASSQDVSVTPRATDNEQFF. DNA of the CDR3: TGCGCCAGCAGCCAAGACGTGAGCGTTACCCCGCGGGCGACGGACAATGAGCAGTTCTTC.

This clone came up a few times. The chain carries TRBV5-1 and TRBJ1-3; D unclear. The V and J ends lost 2 bases and 0 bases respectively, with 12 bases between them. Per the germline V gene, CDR1 is SGHRS and CDR2 is YFSETQ. The CDR3 consists of 16 residues. In DNA form, the CDR3 reads TGCGCCAGCAGCTTAAGAGGCGGCAGCTCTGGAAACACCATATATTTT. As protein: CASSLRGGSSGNTIYF. The full variable domain, completed using reference TRBV5-1 and TRBJ1-3, is KAGVTQTPRYLIKTRGQQVTLSCSPISGHRSVSWYQQTPGQGLQFLFEYFSETQRNKGNFPGRFSGRQFSNSRSEMNVSTLELGDSALYLCASSLRGGSSGNTIYFGEGSWLTVV.

A few counts support this clone. CDR3 amino acids: CASRAWDIWYTEAFF. The CDR3 DNA reads as TGTGCCAGCAGAGCCTGGGACATATGGTACACTGAAGCTTTCTTT. This chain joins TRBV2 and TRBJ1-1; TRBD1 might be the D (6 bases). Germline V CDR1 and CDR2: SNHLY, FYNNEI. Trimming pared 6 bases from V and 3 bases from J, leaving 17 bases between. The CDR3 loop spans 15 amino acids.

V usage is TRBV19 and J usage is TRBJ2-2; no clear D gene. The ends were cut back, 10 bases at V and 2 bases at J, with 11 bases in the middle. The CDR3 runs to 13 residues. Germline CDR1 and CDR2: LNHDA and SQIVND (reference sequence). The CDR3 nucleotides are TGTGCCACCCAGGCCGTCAACACCGGGGAGCTGTTTTTT. It is translated as CATQAVNTGELFF.

This clone occurred a few times. The sample carries other DNA sequences with the same CDR3. The chain couples TRBV30 to TRBJ1-5, with TRBD1 matching 8 bases. The length of the CDR3 is 14 residues. The germline V gene encodes CDR1 GTSNPN and CDR2 SVGIG (reference sequence). V dropped 2 bases and J dropped 7; count of bases not matched to a gene: 7. The DNA of the CDR3 is TGTGCCTGGAGTAGAACAGGGGGTAACCAGCCCCAGCATTTT. Translation: CAWSRTGGNQPQHF.

This chain links TRBV5-1 with TRBJ1-2; TRBD1 might be the D (5 bases). Germline lookup yields CDR1 SGHRS and CDR2 YFSETQ. The CDR3 loop spans 14 amino acids. V gave up 4 bases and J gave up 8 bases, with 18 bases separating them. The CDR3 nucleotides read TGCGCCAGCAGCCCCGTGGTCCGGGGGGGAGGCTACACCTTC. Protein product: CASSPVVRGGGYTF.

This chain links TRBV7-2 with TRBJ1-1; 7 nucleotides align to TRBD1. CDR1 is SGHTA and CDR2 is FQGNSA in the germline V gene. CDR3 length: 14 residues. V shed 2 bases and J 7 bases; nucleotides not matched to a gene: 7. CDR3 in amino acids: CASSLSRQGGEAFF. CDR3 nucleotides: TGTGCCAGCAGCTTAAGCCGACAGGGAGGTGAAGCTTTCTTT.

This clone has only a few counts. The chain recombines TRBV2 with TRBJ1-4; no firm D call. The CDR3 contains 14 residues. Germline CDR1 reads SNHLY; CDR2 reads FYNNEI. Trimming cost V 5 bases and J 8 bases, with 15 bases left between them. The DNA for the CDR3 is TGTGCCAGCAGTCAGGACGGGAAAGGGGAAAAACTGTTTTTT. Translated, it gives CASSQDGKGEKLFF.

J is TRBJ1-1 and V is TRBV7-6; 8 bases map to TRBD1. Germline trimming cut 4 bases from V and 0 bases from J; bases unmatched to any gene: 1. Germline V lookup: CDR1 SGHVS, CDR2 FNYEAQ. The CDR3 is 14 residues long. The CDR3 DNA reads TGTGCCAGCAGCTCGGACAGGGTGAACACTGAAGCTTTCTTT. Translated, it gives CASSSDRVNTEAFF.

This clone occurred many times. J is TRBJ2-7 and V is TRBV28, with 7 nucleotides matching TRBD1. The CDR3 is 11 amino acids. With V trimmed by 8 bases and J by 3 bases, 1 base remained unmatched. CDR1 MDHEN and CDR2 SYDVKM come from the germline V gene. For the CDR3, the DNA is TGTGCCAGCGGACAGGTCTACGAGCAGTACTTC. This translates into CASGQVYEQYF.

A few counts support this clone. This chain links TRBV11-3 with TRBJ1-2; 9 positions agree with TRBD1. CDR1 SGHNT and CDR2 YENEEA come from the germline V gene. J was trimmed by 4 bases and V by 5 bases; bases with no gene match: 2. There are 13 residues in the CDR3. CDR3 in DNA: TGTGCCAGCAGCCGACAGGGGGGCTATGGCTACACCTTC. Translating gives CASSRQGGYGYTF.

The CDR3 bases are TGTGCCAGCAGCTCACAAGGGACTACGCAAGAGACCCAGTACTTC. It is translated as CASSSQGTTQETQYF. This chain uses TRBV7-2 with TRBJ2-5, with 7 bases identical to TRBD2. J gave up 2 bases and V 4 bases, and 7 bases lay outside the gene matches. Germline CDR1 reads SGHTA; CDR2 reads FQGNSA. The CDR3 is 15 residues long.